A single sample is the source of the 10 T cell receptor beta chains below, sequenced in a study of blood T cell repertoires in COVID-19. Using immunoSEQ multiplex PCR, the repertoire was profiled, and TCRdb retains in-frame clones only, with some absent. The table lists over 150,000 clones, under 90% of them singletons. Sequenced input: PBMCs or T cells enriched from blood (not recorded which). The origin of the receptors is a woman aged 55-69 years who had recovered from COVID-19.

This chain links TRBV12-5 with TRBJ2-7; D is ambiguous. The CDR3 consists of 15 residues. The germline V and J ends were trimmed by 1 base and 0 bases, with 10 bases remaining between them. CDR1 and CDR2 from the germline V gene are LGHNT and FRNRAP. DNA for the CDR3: TGTGCTAGTGGTTTGGGCCAGTTTGCCTCCTACGAGCAGTACTTC. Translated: CASGLGQFASYEQYF.

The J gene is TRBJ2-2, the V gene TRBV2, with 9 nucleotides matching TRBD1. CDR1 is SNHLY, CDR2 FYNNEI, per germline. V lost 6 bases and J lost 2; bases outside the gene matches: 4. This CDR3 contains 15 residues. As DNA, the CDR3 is TGTGCCAGCAGCTCACAGGGGGCTAACACCGGGGAGCTGTTTTTT. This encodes CASSSQGANTGELFF.

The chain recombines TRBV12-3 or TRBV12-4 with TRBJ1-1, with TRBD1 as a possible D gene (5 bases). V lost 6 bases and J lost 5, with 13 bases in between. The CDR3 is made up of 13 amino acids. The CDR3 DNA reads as TGTGCCAGCAGACGCAGCGGGGGGACTGAAGCTTTCTTT. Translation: CASRRSGGTEAFF.

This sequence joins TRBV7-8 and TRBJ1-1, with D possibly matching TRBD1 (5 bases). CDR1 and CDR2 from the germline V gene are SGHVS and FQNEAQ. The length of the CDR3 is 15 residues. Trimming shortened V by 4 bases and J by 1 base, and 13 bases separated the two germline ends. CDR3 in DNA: TGTGCCAGCAGCTCTCCGGGTAGGGGGAACACTGAAGCTTTCTTT. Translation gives CASSSPGRGNTEAFF.

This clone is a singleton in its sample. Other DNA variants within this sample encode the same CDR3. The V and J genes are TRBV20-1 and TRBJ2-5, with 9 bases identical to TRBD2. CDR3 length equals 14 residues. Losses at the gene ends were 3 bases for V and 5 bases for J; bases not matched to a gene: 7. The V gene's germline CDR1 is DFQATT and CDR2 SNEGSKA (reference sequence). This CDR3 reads CSASSSGGRETQYF. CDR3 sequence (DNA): TGCAGTGCTAGTTCAAGCGGGGGGAGGGAGACCCAGTACTTC.

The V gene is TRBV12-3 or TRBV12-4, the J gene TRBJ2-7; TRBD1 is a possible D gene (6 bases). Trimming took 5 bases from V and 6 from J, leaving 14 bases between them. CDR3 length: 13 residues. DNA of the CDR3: TGTGCCAGCAGTCTACAGGGTCCCGCCGAGCAGTACTTC. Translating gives CASSLQGPAEQYF.

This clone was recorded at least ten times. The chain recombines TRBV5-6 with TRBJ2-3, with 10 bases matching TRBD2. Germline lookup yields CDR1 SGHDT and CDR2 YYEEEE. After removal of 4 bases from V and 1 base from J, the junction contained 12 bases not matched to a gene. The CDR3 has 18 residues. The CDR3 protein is CASSRKFSGLAGTDTQYF. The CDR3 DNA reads TGTGCCAGCAGCCGTAAATTCTCAGGACTAGCGGGCACAGATACGCAGTATTTT.

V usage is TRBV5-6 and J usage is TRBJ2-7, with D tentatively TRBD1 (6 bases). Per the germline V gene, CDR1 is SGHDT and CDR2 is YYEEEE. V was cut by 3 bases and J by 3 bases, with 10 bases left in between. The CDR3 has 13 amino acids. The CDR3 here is CASSSGQFYEQYF. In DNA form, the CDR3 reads TGTGCCAGCAGCTCCGGACAGTTCTACGAGCAGTACTTC.

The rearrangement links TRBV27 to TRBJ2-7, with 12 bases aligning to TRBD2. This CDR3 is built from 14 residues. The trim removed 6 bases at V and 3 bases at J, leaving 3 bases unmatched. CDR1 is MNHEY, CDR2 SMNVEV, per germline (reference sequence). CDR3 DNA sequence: TGTGCCAGCAGGAGACTAGCGGGGGACTACGAGCAGTACTTC. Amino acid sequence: CASRRLAGDYEQYF.

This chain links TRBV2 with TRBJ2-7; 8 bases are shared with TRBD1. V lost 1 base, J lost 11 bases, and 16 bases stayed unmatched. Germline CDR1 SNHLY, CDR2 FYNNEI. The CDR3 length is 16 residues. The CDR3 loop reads CASSEVLDRDLTVEYF. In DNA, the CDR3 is TGTGCCAGCAGTGAAGTTTTGGACAGGGATTTAACGGTGGAGTACTTC.